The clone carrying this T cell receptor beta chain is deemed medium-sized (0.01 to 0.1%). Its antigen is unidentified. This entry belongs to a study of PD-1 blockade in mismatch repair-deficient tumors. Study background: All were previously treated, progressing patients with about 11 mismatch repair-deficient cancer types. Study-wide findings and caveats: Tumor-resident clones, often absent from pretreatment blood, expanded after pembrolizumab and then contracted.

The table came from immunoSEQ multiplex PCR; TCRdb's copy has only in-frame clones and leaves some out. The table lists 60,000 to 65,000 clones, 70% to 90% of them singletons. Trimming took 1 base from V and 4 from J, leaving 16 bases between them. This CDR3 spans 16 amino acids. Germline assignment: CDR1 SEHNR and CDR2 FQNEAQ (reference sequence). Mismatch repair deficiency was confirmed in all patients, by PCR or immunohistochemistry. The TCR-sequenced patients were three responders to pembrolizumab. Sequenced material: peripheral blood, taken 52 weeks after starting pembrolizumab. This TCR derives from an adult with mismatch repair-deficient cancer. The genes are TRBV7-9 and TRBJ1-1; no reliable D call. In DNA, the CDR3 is TGTGCCAGCAGCTTAGGTGGTCGGGCCCCGGGCACTGAAGCTTTCTTT. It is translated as CASSLGGRAPGTEAFF.